This T cell receptor (beta chain) was obtained from a study of Graves' ophthalmopathy and Graves' hyperthyroidism. General study points: Most expanded clonotypes in thyroid above 0.001 frequency also showed up in blood. Progression of ophthalmopathy was predicted by the model with about 67% sensitivity and 72.22% specificity.

Newly diagnosed, the hyperthyroidism patients had under 2 months' duration and were aged 18 to 65. The study amplified TCR beta CDR3 regions using RNA transcripts. Amplification began with first-round RT-PCR using HTBI primers, then second-round multiplex PCR was performed. TCRdb reprocessed the multiplex PCR reads with MiXCR, giving one entry per CDR3 protein. Of roughly 600,000 distinct CDR3 sequences in the sample, approximately 37% were seen once. The CDR3 is made up of 17 amino acids. V lost 1 base to trimming and J lost 2 bases, with 17 bases between them. Germline lookup yields CDR1 LNHNV and CDR2 YYDKDF (reference sequence). This clonotype was seen repeatedly, ten times or more. Its antigen is as yet unknown.

The chain combines TRBV15 with TRBJ2-5; D remains ambiguous. What was sequenced was peripheral blood or thyroid tissue (not recorded which). The sequence came from an adult man with Graves' hyperthyroidism. The CDR3: CATSRAAGVLGQETQYF. The CDR3 nucleotides are TGTGCCACCAGCAGAGCAGCAGGCGTGCTAGGGCAAGAGACCCAGTACTTC.